Shown below are 13 T cell receptor beta chains from a single sample sequenced in a study of cytomegalovirus exposure and HLA in healthy donors. In the PCR, 60 Vbeta and 13 Jbeta primers were used. Method: immunoSEQ multiplex PCR; TCRdb's copy keeps in-frame clones and lacks some. The table has 150,000 to 180,000 clones, around 80% seen once. The sequencing input was PBMCs. These receptors were taken from a woman aged 40-49 years in good health and CMV-seronegative.

The chain employs TRBV7-9 and TRBJ2-1; tentatively, D is TRBD2 (5 bases). Germline loops: CDR1 SEHNR, CDR2 FQNEAQ (reference sequence). Trimming left V 5 bases short and J 12 bases short, with 17 bases between. The CDR3 is 13 residues long. The CDR3 DNA reads as TGTGCCAGCAGCAGAGTGGCGGTAGCGTTGCAGTTCTTC. As protein: CASSRVAVALQFF.

The chain couples TRBV20-1 to TRBJ2-7; a weak D match, TRBD1 (6 bases). The CDR3 is 11 residues long. The germline CDR1 and CDR2 sequences are DFQATT and SNEGSKA (reference sequence). V lost 1 base to trimming and J lost 5 bases, with 6 bases between them. Here the CDR3 DNA reads TGCAGTGCTAGAGCAGGGGACGAGCAGTACTTC. It encodes CSARAGDEQYF.

The gene calls are TRBV30 and TRBJ1-1; D uncertain. Per germline, CDR1 GTSNPN and CDR2 SVGIG (reference sequence). V was cut by 1 base and J by 1 base, with 10 bases left in between. This CDR3 is built from 14 residues. The CDR3, as DNA: TGTGCCTGGAGTGCCTCAACATGGAACACTGAAGCTTTCTTT. This translates into CAWSASTWNTEAFF.

This chain uses TRBV6-8 with TRBJ1-2; 8 bases fit TRBD1. The germline V gene encodes CDR1 MNHGY and CDR2 SAAAGT. The trim removed 6 bases at V and 3 bases at J, leaving 24 bases unmatched. The length of the CDR3 is 20 residues. The CDR3 DNA reads TGTGCCAGCAGCGACAGGGCGCTGGCTCTCCCGGACAGGGTGGACTATGGCTACACCTTC. This codes for CASSDRALALPDRVDYGYTF.

V usage is TRBV10-1 and J usage is TRBJ2-2; 8 positions agree with TRBD1. V dropped 4 bases and J dropped 5; count of bases not matched to a gene: 6. The CDR3 contains 15 residues. From germline, CDR1 is WNHNN and CDR2 SYGVQD (reference sequence). CDR3 sequence (DNA): TGCGCCAGCAGTGCGGCAGGGGGCTTTACCGGGGAGCTGTTTTTT. Encoded protein: CASSAAGGFTGELFF.

The table lists this clone with a count of one. This chain connects TRBV6-1 to TRBJ2-2; D is perhaps TRBD2 (6 bases). Germline CDR1 MNHNS, CDR2 SASEGT. The CDR3 runs 15 residues. V gave up 8 bases and J gave up 3 bases, with 16 bases separating them. CDR3 sequence: CASRDSSDHTGELFF. In DNA, the CDR3 is TGTGCCAGCCGGGACTCCAGCGACCACACCGGGGAGCTGTTTTTT.

This chain connects TRBV10-1 to TRBJ2-5, with a tentative D call TRBD2 (7 bases). CDR1 is WNHNN and CDR2 is SYGVQD in the germline V gene (reference sequence). The CDR3 loop spans 16 amino acids. V lost 0 bases, J lost 1 base, and 12 bases lay in between. The CDR3 loop reads CASSESAGAPQETQYF. The CDR3 nucleotides are TGCGCCAGCAGTGAGTCGGCGGGGGCCCCCCAAGAGACCCAGTACTTC.

V usage is TRBV7-9 and J usage is TRBJ1-2; 8 bases are a match to TRBD1. The CDR3 spans 14 residues. Germline CDR1 reads SEHNR; CDR2 reads FQNEAQ (reference sequence). The J segment lost 5 bases and the V segment lost 4 bases, leaving 6 bases of the junction unmatched. The CDR3 DNA is TGTGCCAGCAGCTCCGGGACAGGAATTTATGGCTACACCTTC. Protein product: CASSSGTGIYGYTF.

The V call is TRBV5-1, the J call TRBJ2-7; 11 positions match TRBD2. The CDR3 loop spans 15 amino acids. In germline, CDR1 is SGHRS, CDR2 YFSETQ. V shed 4 bases and J 3 bases; nucleotides not matched to a gene: 6. In DNA, the CDR3 is TGCGCCAGCAGCCGTCTAGCGGGAGGCGACTACGAGCAGTACTTC. Translated: CASSRLAGGDYEQYF.

V gene TRBV27 combines with J gene TRBJ2-3; D possibly corresponds to TRBD1 (5 bases). Trimming removed 3 bases at V and 0 bases at J, with 22 bases between. The germline V gene has CDR1 MNHEY and CDR2 SMNVEV (reference sequence). The CDR3 is made up of 19 amino acids. CDR3 amino acids: CASSLGPELVFSSTDTQYF. The DNA of the CDR3 is TGTGCCAGCAGTTTGGGGCCCGAGCTGGTGTTCTCTAGCACAGATACGCAGTATTTT.

In the case of this clone: Other nucleotide sequences from this sample produce the same CDR3. The J gene is TRBJ2-7, the V gene TRBV28, with TRBD2 as a possible D gene (6 bases). V was shortened by 3 bases and J by 1 base, with 10 bases between the two germline ends. CDR1 MDHEN and CDR2 SYDVKM come from the germline V gene. The CDR3 totals 14 residues. CDR3 DNA sequence: TGTGCCAGCAGTTTGGGGGGAGGATCCTACGAGCAGTACTTC. Translating gives CASSLGGGSYEQYF. Full variable domain (remainder filled in from reference TRBV28 and TRBJ2-7): DVKVTQSSRYLVKRTGEKVFLECVQDMDHENMFWYRQDPGLGLRLIYFSYDVKMKEKGDIPEGYSVSREKKERFSLILESASTNQTSMYLCASSLGGGSYEQYFGPGTRLTVT.

The chain has TRBV18 and TRBJ1-2; the match to TRBD1 covers 9 bases. J lost 4 bases, V lost 6 bases, and 12 bases had no gene match. From germline, CDR1 is KGHSH and CDR2 LQKENI. The CDR3 contains 16 residues. For the CDR3, the DNA is TGTGCCAGCTCGTCAATAGCTCGACAGGGGGGCTATGGCTACACCTTC. This codes for CASSSIARQGGYGYTF. The whole variable domain, filled in from reference TRBV18 and TRBJ1-2, reads NAGVMQNPRHLVRRRGQEARLRCSPMKGHSHVYWYRQLPEEGLKFMVYLQKENIIDESGMPKERFSAEFPKEGPSILRIQQVVRGDSAAYFCASSSIARQGGYGYTFGSGTRLTVV.

This clone was seen a few times. The V call is TRBV27, the J call TRBJ1-1; possible D gene TRBD1, 5 bases. Germline CDR1 MNHEY, CDR2 SMNVEV (reference sequence). There are 15 residues in the CDR3. Trimming removed 2 bases at V and 6 bases at J, with 16 bases between. In nucleotides, the CDR3 is TGTGCCAGCAGTTTACTAAATCAGGGAGGCGCTGAAGCTTTCTTT. Translation: CASSLLNQGGAEAFF.